This T cell receptor (beta chain) comes out of a study of chemoradiotherapy in HPV16-positive cancers. Study-wide context: Candidate HPV-specific clones and shared TCR motifs came from a couple of HPV16-positive patients.

The CDR3 covers 15 residues. The junction had 5 bases not matched to a gene; V was cut back by 5 bases and J by 4 bases. The germline CDR1 and CDR2 sequences are MNHEY and SMNVEV (reference sequence). The assay was immunoSEQ multiplex PCR, and TCRdb's table has in-frame clones only and misses some. The sample carries around 970 clones, approximately 90% recorded once. About this clone itself: Its antigen remains unidentified.

Study-level results: Candidate HPV-specific clones and E7-related TCR motifs grew in tumor during treatment.

The material sequenced was tumor tissue, taken from a patient who underwent chemoradiotherapy. The rearrangement uses TRBV27 and TRBJ1-1; 12 bases fit TRBD1. This clonotype was sampled from a human donor with HPV-associated anogenital cancer. The CDR3 loop reads CASSTGQGARTEAFF. The CDR3 nucleotides are TGTGCCAGCAGTACGGGACAGGGGGCGCGCACTGAAGCTTTCTTT.